These 29 T cell receptor beta chains came from one sample sequenced in a study of OX40 agonist ivuxolimab in advanced cancers. The data were produced by immunoSEQ multiplex PCR, yet TCRdb's version contains in-frame clones alone and is incomplete. The top ten clones hold approximately 1.3% of a sample with about 54,000 clones, roughly 86% of them seen once. Sample: CD4+ or CD8+ T cells sorted from blood, taken in a trial of the OX40 agonist ivuxolimab. The receptors were gathered from an adult with an advanced solid tumor such as melanoma, head and neck, liver or kidney cancer.

V gene TRBV4-1 combines with J gene TRBJ2-1; TRBD1 agrees at 7 bases. The CDR3 loop spans 20 amino acids. Germline CDR1 MGHRA, CDR2 YSYEKL. V lost 0 bases, J lost 2 bases, and 16 bases stayed unmatched. This CDR3 reads CASSQDILDPGQRTYNEQFF. The CDR3 coding sequence is TGCGCCAGCAGCCAAGATATTTTAGACCCGGGACAGAGAACCTACAATGAGCAGTTCTTC.

In the case of this clone: A junction boundary mismatches the germline segment, possibly from a read error. V and J are TRBV9 and TRBJ2-2; D is unclear. The CDR3 runs 15 residues. CDR1 and CDR2 (germline): SGDLS, YYNGEE. In DNA form, the CDR3 reads TGTGCCAGCAGCCAGGACCCAAGGAACGCCGGGGAGCTGTTTTTT. Protein sequence: CASSQDPRNAGELFF.

The chain joins TRBV28 to TRBJ2-3, with TRBD2 as a possible D gene (6 bases). Germline CDR1 and CDR2: MDHEN and SYDVKM. V lost 2 bases and J lost 2, with 8 bases in between. This CDR3 comprises 14 residues. The DNA of the CDR3 is TGTGCCAGCAGTTTACGGACTACCACAGATACGCAGTATTTT. Its translation is CASSLRTTTDTQYF.

CDR3 sequence: CASSLGIGGRGNEQFF. DNA for the CDR3: TGTGCCAGCAGCTTGGGGATCGGAGGTAGGGGGAATGAGCAGTTCTTC. The gene calls are TRBV7-6 and TRBJ2-1, with D maybe TRBD1 (6 bases). The ends were cut back, 3 bases at V and 7 bases at J, with 19 bases in the middle. The CDR3 contains 16 residues. Per the germline V gene, CDR1 is SGHVS and CDR2 is FNYEAQ.

The chain joins TRBV19 to TRBJ1-4, with D possibly TRBD1 on 5 matching bases. Germline V lookup: CDR1 LNHDA, CDR2 SQIVND (reference sequence). Trimming removed 5 bases at V and 7 bases at J, with 17 bases between. The CDR3 loop spans 15 amino acids. In nucleotides, the CDR3 is TGTGCCAGTAGTCCCCCAACGGGGGGTGGTGAAAAACTGTTTTTT. Translating it yields CASSPPTGGGEKLFF.

V and J are TRBV9 and TRBJ1-4; unclear D gene. Trimming cost V 4 bases and J 9 bases, with 16 bases left between them. The CDR3 spans 14 residues. Per germline, CDR1 SGDLS and CDR2 YYNGEE. CDR3 DNA: TGTGCCAGCAGCCCGACGCTCCTCCCCCAAAAACTGTTTTTT. This encodes CASSPTLLPQKLFF.

This chain joins TRBV14 and TRBJ1-2; D unresolved. Germline-derived CDR1 and CDR2 are SGHDN and FVKESK. Trimming removed 3 bases from V and 4 bases from J, with 9 bases in between. This CDR3 comprises 13 residues. The CDR3 loop reads CASSHDKVYGYTF. In DNA, the CDR3 is TGTGCCAGCAGCCATGACAAAGTCTATGGCTACACCTTC.

The chain has TRBV29-1 and TRBJ2-2; a possible D gene is TRBD2 (6 bases). The V gene lost 1 base and the J gene lost 4 bases, with 13 bases spanning the gap. This CDR3 is built from 15 residues. Germline V gene lookup returns CDR1 SQVTM and CDR2 ANQGSEA. CDR3 in DNA: TGCAGCGTTGAAGCGTTGTCCGGGGGCACCGGGGAGCTGTTTTTT. This gives the protein CSVEALSGGTGELFF.

CDR3 sequence (DNA): TGTGCCAGCAGCCCGAGGGTAGCCGACTCCTACGAGCAGTACTTC. It specifies CASSPRVADSYEQYF. This rearrangement joins TRBV25-1 to TRBJ2-7; possibly TRBD2 for D (5 bases). The CDR3 spans 15 residues. Germline V CDR1 and CDR2: MGHDK, SYGVNS. V gave up 6 bases and J gave up 0 bases, with 15 bases separating them.

The V call is TRBV7-2, the J call TRBJ1-2; maybe TRBD1 (5 bases). Germline lookup yields CDR1 SGHTA and CDR2 FQGNSA. The CDR3 contains 12 residues. V lost 3 bases and J lost 4, with 6 bases in between. As DNA, the CDR3 is TGTGCCAGCAGCTTCGACAGCTATGGCTACACCTTC. Translation: CASSFDSYGYTF.

The chain is built from TRBV29-1 and TRBJ2-1; D unclear. The CDR3 has 10 residues. Germline V gives CDR1 SQVTM, CDR2 ANQGSEA. V lost 4 bases and J 3 bases, leaving 1 base between the germline ends. This CDR3 reads CSVGYNEQFF. The CDR3 nucleotides are TGCAGCGTTGGCTACAATGAGCAGTTCTTC.

The J gene is TRBJ1-6, the V gene TRBV11-2; 10 nucleotides align to TRBD1. CDR1 and CDR2 from the germline V gene are SGHAT and FQNNGV. This CDR3 contains 15 residues. The V and J ends lost 4 bases and 6 bases, in that order; junction bases with no gene match: 3. This CDR3 is CASSSGTGVNSPLHF. CDR3 nucleotides: TGTGCCAGCAGCTCCGGGACAGGGGTTAATTCACCCCTCCACTTT.

The chain employs TRBV5-6 and TRBJ2-7; D ambiguous. The CDR3 extends over 13 amino acids. Trimming pared 3 bases from V and 3 bases from J, leaving 10 bases between. CDR1 is SGHDT and CDR2 is YYEEEE in the germline V gene. The CDR3 region has the DNA TGTGCCAGCAGCTCGCGGCCTGGCTACGAGCAGTACTTC. It encodes CASSSRPGYEQYF.

The rearrangement links TRBV15 to TRBJ2-1, with D perhaps matching TRBD2 (6 bases). V was pared by 0 bases and J by 5 bases, with 11 bases between. CDR3 size: 15 residues. The germline V gene has CDR1 LNHNV and CDR2 YYDKDF (reference sequence). CDR3 region: CATSREAGNNNEQFF. Here the CDR3 DNA reads TGTGCCACCAGCAGAGAGGCGGGAAACAACAATGAGCAGTTCTTC.

The V and J genes are TRBV6-6 and TRBJ1-1; 8 bases align to TRBD1. Germline assignment: CDR1 MNHNY and CDR2 SVGAGI (reference sequence). The CDR3 runs 13 residues. V lost 6 bases, J lost 6 bases, and 6 bases stayed unmatched. The CDR3 region has the DNA TGTGCCAGCAGGGAATCAGGGGGCCCTGAAGCTTTCTTT. It yields the protein CASRESGGPEAFF.

This chain joins TRBV30 and TRBJ2-3; TRBD1 matches 7 bases. Germline V gene data show CDR1 as GTSNPN and CDR2 as SVGIG (reference sequence). The CDR3 is 13 amino acids. Losses at the gene ends were 8 bases for V and 7 bases for J; bases not matched to a gene: 12. The CDR3 is CARSRQGMNTQYF. The CDR3, as DNA: TGTGCCCGAAGCAGACAGGGAATGAATACGCAGTATTTT. Filled out from reference TRBV30 and TRBJ2-3, the complete variable domain reads SQTIHQWPATLVQPVGSPLSLECTVEGTSNPNLYWYRQAAGRGLQLLFYSVGIGQISSEVPQNLSASRPQDRQFILSSKKLLLSDSGFYLCARSRQGMNTQYFGPGTRLTVL.

The chain carries TRBV11-2 and TRBJ2-7; a possible D gene is TRBD2 (7 bases). Trimming removed 5 bases from V and 2 bases from J, with 13 bases in between. The CDR3 length is 14 residues. Germline V CDR1 and CDR2: SGHAT, FQNNGV. The CDR3 region has the DNA TGTGCCAGCAGCGTAGGGGGAGGGACCTACGAGCAGTACTTC. As protein: CASSVGGGTYEQYF.

Details on this clone: This specimen includes other DNA sequences encoding the same CDR3. CDR3: CASSTSGNTDTQYF. The CDR3 nucleotides read TGTGCCAGCAGCACTAGCGGGAACACAGATACGCAGTATTTT. V gene TRBV7-9 combines with J gene TRBJ2-3; 10 bases agree with TRBD2. The germline V gene has CDR1 SEHNR and CDR2 FQNEAQ (reference sequence). The CDR3 covers 14 residues. V gave up 5 bases and J gave up 2 bases; unmatched junction bases: 1.

The chain carries TRBV10-1 and TRBJ1-3; D gene unclear. V lost 2 bases and J 2 bases, leaving 25 bases between the germline ends. From germline, CDR1 is WNHNN and CDR2 SYGVQD (reference sequence). This CDR3 has 20 residues. Here the CDR3 reads CASSEDTVGFITGAGNTIYF. The DNA for the CDR3 is TGCGCCAGCAGTGAGGATACGGTCGGTTTTATAACGGGCGCTGGAAACACCATATATTTT.

The chain couples TRBV9 to TRBJ1-4; D possibly corresponds to TRBD1 (6 bases). The CDR3 contains 14 residues. In germline, CDR1 is SGDLS, CDR2 YYNGEE. V was pared by 3 bases and J by 8 bases, with 14 bases between. CDR3 amino acids: CASSAKQGEEKLFF. The CDR3 DNA is TGTGCCAGCAGCGCTAAACAGGGAGAGGAAAAACTGTTTTTT. The whole variable domain, remainder taken from reference TRBV9 and TRBJ1-4, is DSGVTQTPKHLITATGQRVTLRCSPRSGDLSVYWYQQSLDQGLQFLIQYYNGEERAKGNILERFSAQQFPDLHSELNLSSLELGDSALYFCASSAKQGEEKLFFGSGTQLSVL.

This clone occurred once. The chain is built from TRBV7-6 and TRBJ2-5, with 11 bases fitting TRBD1. The V segment lost 5 bases and the J segment 3 bases; nucleotides outside the gene matches: 5. Germline V gives CDR1 SGHVS, CDR2 FNYEAQ. The CDR3 spans 15 residues. The CDR3 loop is CASSQPGQGEETQYF. CDR3 sequence (DNA): TGTGCCAGCAGCCAGCCGGGACAGGGGGAAGAGACCCAGTACTTC.

The V gene is TRBV7-7, the J gene TRBJ2-5; possibly TRBD1 for D (5 bases). The CDR3 extends over 16 amino acids. Germline CDR1 is SSHAT and CDR2 is FNYEAQ (reference sequence). V was clipped by 1 base and J by 1 base, with 13 bases between them. CDR3 region: CASSLDGQGGQETQYF. The DNA for the CDR3 is TGTGCCAGCAGCTTAGACGGCCAGGGCGGCCAAGAGACCCAGTACTTC.

This clone has only a few counts. The V and J genes are TRBV4-1 and TRBJ1-5; tentatively, D is TRBD1 (6 bases). V lost 6 bases, J lost 0 bases, and 9 bases lay in between. The CDR3 is 14 residues long. Germline values: CDR1 MGHRA, CDR2 YSYEKL. The CDR3 DNA follows: TGCGCCAGCAGGGGGGCTTCTAGCAATCAGCCCCAGCATTTT. Translation gives CASRGASSNQPQHF.

The CDR3 reads CAWSLGVSYEQYF. The DNA for the CDR3 is TGTGCCTGGAGCTTAGGCGTCTCCTACGAGCAGTACTTC. The rearrangement uses TRBV30 and TRBJ2-7, with unresolved D. This CDR3 comprises 13 residues. Trimming removed 3 bases from V and 0 bases from J, with 9 bases in between. Germline CDR1 and CDR2: GTSNPN and SVGIG (reference sequence).

The chain is built from TRBV2 and TRBJ2-7, with 12 bases matching TRBD2. CDR3 length equals 14 residues. V lost 7 bases to trimming and J lost 3 bases; unmatched junction nucleotides: 4. CDR1 SNHLY and CDR2 FYNNEI come from the germline V gene. Here the CDR3 reads CASTRTSGIYEQYF. The CDR3 DNA reads TGTGCCAGCACGCGGACTAGCGGGATCTACGAGCAGTACTTC.

The chain carries TRBV14 and TRBJ1-3; D is unclear. This CDR3 spans 16 amino acids. Trimming pared 3 bases from V and 0 bases from J, leaving 12 bases between. CDR1 and CDR2 from the germline V gene are SGHDN and FVKESK. CDR3 sequence: CASSHRTQSSGNTIYF. The CDR3, as DNA: TGTGCCAGCAGCCATAGAACACAGAGCTCTGGAAACACCATATATTTT. The variable domain in full, with the rest retrieved from reference TRBV14 and TRBJ1-3, is EAGVTQFPSHSVIEKGQTVTLRCDPISGHDNLYWYRRVMGKEIKFLLHFVKESKQDESGMPNNRFLAERTGGTYSTLKVQPAELEDSGVYFCASSHRTQSSGNTIYFGEGSWLTVV.

V usage is TRBV7-2 and J usage is TRBJ2-3; D unclear. Trimming removed 7 bases from V and 7 bases from J, with 12 bases in between. The CDR3 length is 12 residues. Per germline, CDR1 SGHTA and CDR2 FQGNSA. DNA for the CDR3: TGTGCCAGCACCCCTTCCATCAATACGCAGTATTTT. Protein sequence: CASTPSINTQYF.

The V gene is TRBV5-6, the J gene TRBJ2-7; D is undetermined. Trimming took 0 bases from V and 0 from J, leaving 10 bases between them. Germline CDR1 is SGHDT and CDR2 is YYEEEE. The CDR3 spans 15 residues. This CDR3 reads CASSLGGLSSYEQYF. The CDR3 DNA is TGTGCCAGCAGCTTGGGAGGCCTGAGCTCCTACGAGCAGTACTTC.

V gene TRBV10-3 combines with J gene TRBJ2-1, with 10 positions matching TRBD2. The V and J ends lost 5 bases and 0 bases, in that order; junction bases with no gene match: 16. This CDR3 has 20 residues. CDR1 is ENHRY, CDR2 SYGVKD, per germline. For the CDR3, the DNA is TGTGCCATCAGTAGCCCGGGGACTAGCGCCTACCAGAGCTCCTACAATGAGCAGTTCTTC. It encodes CAISSPGTSAYQSSYNEQFF.